Below are 21 T cell receptor beta chains sequenced from a single sample in a study of blood T cell repertoires in COVID-19. The repertoire was sequenced with immunoSEQ multiplex PCR; TCRdb's copy has only in-frame clones and lacks some. The sample shows around 190,000 clones, approximately 89% of them seen only once. What was sequenced was peripheral blood. These receptors all come from a woman aged 55-69 years with acute or convalescent COVID-19.

This clone is a singleton in its sample. V and J are TRBV7-9 and TRBJ2-3, with 10 bases aligning to TRBD2. CDR3 length: 14 residues. The germline gives CDR1 SEHNR, CDR2 FQNEAQ (reference sequence). The junction had 6 bases not matched to a gene; V was cut back by 4 bases and J by 8 bases. The CDR3 region is CASSSGLAAGTQYF. CDR3 coding DNA: TGTGCCAGCAGCTCCGGACTAGCGGCGGGTACGCAGTATTTT.

The genes are TRBV28 and TRBJ1-2; the D is unclear. From germline, CDR1 is MDHEN and CDR2 SYDVKM. The length of the CDR3 is 13 residues. The V end lost 6 bases, the J end lost 3 bases, and 11 bases lay between the germline ends. Written as DNA, the CDR3 is TGTGCCAGCAGGGAGGGCTCGTACTATGGCTACACCTTC. Translating it yields CASREGSYYGYTF.

The chain combines TRBV6-6 with TRBJ2-2, with 12 bases aligning to TRBD1. There are 16 residues in the CDR3. V lost 4 bases and J lost 5; bases outside the gene matches: 5. Germline V gives CDR1 MNHNY, CDR2 SVGAGI (reference sequence). The CDR3 DNA is TGTGCCAGCAGTTGGGGACAGGGGGCTCGAACCGGGGAGCTGTTTTTT. Encoded protein: CASSWGQGARTGELFF.

The chain couples TRBV5-1 to TRBJ2-7, with D possibly matching TRBD2 (6 bases). The CDR3 length is 12 residues. Germline CDR1 SGHRS, CDR2 YFSETQ. Trimming removed 4 bases at V and 5 bases at J, with 10 bases between. The CDR3 region is CASSGPGDEQYF. The CDR3 coding sequence is TGCGCCAGCAGCGGCCCGGGGGACGAGCAGTACTTC.

This chain joins TRBV7-2 and TRBJ1-4, with D tentatively TRBD1 (5 bases). Trimming shortened V by 4 bases and J by 8 bases, and 17 bases separated the two germline ends. The CDR3 runs 15 residues. Germline CDR1 reads SGHTA; CDR2 reads FQGNSA. CDR3 nucleotides: TGTGCCAGCAGCTCTAGGAGGGGCGTTTGGGAAAAACTGTTTTTT. This gives the protein CASSSRRGVWEKLFF.

The chain recombines TRBV10-3 with TRBJ2-3, with a tentative D call TRBD2 (6 bases). The germline gives CDR1 ENHRY, CDR2 SYGVKD. The CDR3 is made up of 12 amino acids. V shed 6 bases and J shed 3 bases, with 7 bases lying between them. DNA of the CDR3: TGTGCCATCAGCGGACTAACAGATACGCAGTATTTT. This sequence encodes CAISGLTDTQYF.

This chain's CDR3 is CAISITGTGNGYTF. The CDR3 coding sequence is TGTGCCATCAGTATAACCGGGACAGGGAATGGCTACACCTTC. V and J are TRBV10-3 and TRBJ1-2, with 9 bases identical to TRBD1. V dropped 5 bases and J dropped 6; count of bases not matched to a gene: 7. Germline V gene data show CDR1 as ENHRY and CDR2 as SYGVKD. This CDR3 comprises 14 residues.

A few counts support this clone. The chain employs TRBV19 and TRBJ1-1; a possible D gene is TRBD1 (5 bases). Looked up from germline, CDR1 is LNHDA and CDR2 is SQIVND (reference sequence). The CDR3 loop spans 14 amino acids. Trimming took off 3 bases at V and 0 bases at J, with 8 bases between the two ends. As DNA, the CDR3 is TGTGCCAGTAGTATGCGGGGCCTGAACACTGAAGCTTTCTTT. Translating gives CASSMRGLNTEAFF.

This clone was seen a few times. The chain carries TRBV6-1 and TRBJ2-6, with D perhaps matching TRBD1 (5 bases). Trimming stripped 2 bases from V and 2 bases from J, with 13 bases between. This CDR3 has 17 amino acids. Germline V gives CDR1 MNHNS, CDR2 SASEGT. CDR3 in amino acids: CASSEQVVGAGANVLTF. The DNA of the CDR3 is TGTGCCAGCAGTGAACAAGTAGTAGGGGCTGGGGCCAACGTCCTGACTTTC.

The rearrangement joins TRBV25-1 to TRBJ1-5; D unresolved. Germline V gene lookup returns CDR1 MGHDK and CDR2 SYGVNS. CDR3 length: 14 residues. Trimming left V 5 bases short and J 3 bases short, with 11 bases between. The CDR3 sequence: CASSSRQDNQPQHF. CDR3 in DNA: TGTGCCAGCAGTTCTCGACAAGACAATCAGCCCCAGCATTTT.

The chain carries TRBV5-1 and TRBJ1-2, with D maybe TRBD1 (5 bases). CDR1 SGHRS and CDR2 YFSETQ come from the germline V gene. With 0 bases removed from V and 3 bases from J, the gap between germline ends came to 12 bases. The CDR3 has 15 amino acids. CDR3 sequence reads: CASSLEGYSDYGYTF. Written as DNA, the CDR3 is TGCGCCAGCAGCTTGGAGGGGTACAGTGACTATGGCTACACCTTC. The entire variable domain, with the rest obtained from reference TRBV5-1 and TRBJ1-2, is as follows: KAGVTQTPRYLIKTRGQQVTLSCSPISGHRSVSWYQQTPGQGLQFLFEYFSETQRNKGNFPGRFSGRQFSNSRSEMNVSTLELGDSALYLCASSLEGYSDYGYTFGSGTRLTVV.

The chain joins TRBV5-3 to TRBJ1-5, with unresolved D. TRBV5-3 carries the ORF label, with uncertain function. With 4 bases removed from V and 0 bases from J, the gap between germline ends came to 11 bases. This CDR3 is 15 amino acids long. The CDR3 reads CARSLDTVSNQPQHF. CDR3 in DNA: TGTGCCAGAAGCCTTGACACGGTTAGCAATCAGCCCCAGCATTTT.

V gene TRBV25-1 combines with J gene TRBJ2-7; the match to TRBD2 covers 10 bases. The V segment lost 4 bases and the J segment 3 bases; nucleotides outside the gene matches: 3. CDR3 length: 14 residues. The germline V gene encodes CDR1 MGHDK and CDR2 SYGVNS. The CDR3 protein is CASSATSGNYEQYF. In DNA, the CDR3 is TGTGCCAGCAGTGCAACTAGCGGGAACTACGAGCAGTACTTC.

The chain combines TRBV19 with TRBJ1-5, with 7 bases lining up with TRBD1. With V trimmed by 6 bases and J by 7 bases, 12 bases remained unmatched. The CDR3 has 15 residues. Germline values: CDR1 LNHDA, CDR2 SQIVND (reference sequence). The CDR3 reads CASSEAGTETQPQHF. Written as DNA, the CDR3 is TGTGCCAGTAGCGAAGCCGGGACAGAGACCCAGCCCCAGCATTTT.

This chain joins TRBV9 and TRBJ1-2; tentative D call: TRBD1 (6 bases). This CDR3 is 12 amino acids long. Germline V gene lookup returns CDR1 SGDLS and CDR2 YYNGEE. V lost 7 bases and J lost 3, with 10 bases in between. CDR3 in DNA: TGTGCCAGCTCCCGGACAGACTATGGCTACACCTTC. Protein sequence: CASSRTDYGYTF.

The genes are TRBV12-3 or TRBV12-4 and TRBJ1-5; D is unresolved. The V and J ends lost 2 bases and 6 bases respectively, with 8 bases between them. The CDR3 consists of 13 residues. Here the CDR3 reads CASSLPPRQPQHF. The CDR3 nucleotides read TGTGCCAGCAGTTTACCCCCCCGTCAGCCCCAGCATTTT.

The chain uses TRBV3-1 (or the pseudogene TRBV3-2) and TRBJ1-6; no firm D call. The CDR3 length is 13 residues. CDR1 and CDR2 (germline): LGHDT, YNNKEL (reference sequence). With 1 base removed from V and 11 bases from J, the gap between germline ends came to 9 bases. CDR3 amino acids: CASSQVAEAPLHF. The DNA of the CDR3 is TGTGCCAGCAGCCAAGTGGCGGAAGCACCCCTCCACTTT.

This chain's CDR3 is CASSWGGASSYNEQFF. As DNA, the CDR3 is TGCGCCAGCAGCTGGGGCGGCGCGAGCTCCTACAATGAGCAGTTCTTC. The chain couples TRBV5-1 to TRBJ2-1, with D possibly matching TRBD1 (5 bases). Trimming pared 3 bases from V and 0 bases from J, leaving 13 bases between. The CDR3 extends over 16 amino acids. Germline-derived CDR1 and CDR2 are SGHRS and YFSETQ.

V usage is TRBV3-1 (or the pseudogene TRBV3-2) and J usage is TRBJ1-5; D not resolved. The CDR3 length is 13 residues. Per germline, CDR1 LGHDT and CDR2 YNNKEL (reference sequence). V gave up 0 bases and J gave up 6 bases, with 6 bases separating them. The CDR3 protein is CASSQDERQPQHF. Written as DNA, the CDR3 is TGTGCCAGCAGCCAAGATGAGCGTCAGCCCCAGCATTTT.

To note about this clone: The germline gene is not matched at one end of the junction; a read error may be the cause. The rearrangement joins TRBV5-1 to TRBJ2-7; 14 positions agree with TRBD2. CDR1 is SGHRS and CDR2 is YFSETQ in the germline V gene. The CDR3 consists of 12 residues. The CDR3 sequence is CASSLEGLAGDF. The CDR3 DNA follows: TGCGCCAGCAGCTTGGAGGGACTAGCGGGAGACTTC. The full variable domain, in which reference TRBV5-1 and TRBJ2-7 provide the parts outside the CDR3, is KAGVTQTPRYLIKTRGQQVTLSCSPISGHRSVSWYQQTPGQGLQFLFEYFSETQRNKGNFPGRFSGRQFSNSRSEMNVSTLELGDSALYLCASSLEGLAGDFGPGTRLTVT.

There are a few counts of this clone. The J gene is TRBJ1-1, the V gene TRBV25-1; TRBD1 agrees at 7 bases. The ends lost 4 bases at V and 1 base at J; junction bases unmatched: 3. The CDR3 is made up of 14 amino acids. CDR1 is MGHDK and CDR2 is SYGVNS in the germline V gene. The CDR3 sequence: CASSGDRANTEAFF. The CDR3 DNA reads as TGTGCCAGCAGTGGAGACAGGGCGAACACTGAAGCTTTCTTT.